This T cell receptor (beta chain) emerged from a study of memory CD4+ T cells and cytomegalovirus serostatus. The CDR3 sequence is 14 residues long. The germline V gene has CDR1 SGHNT and CDR2 YYREEE (reference sequence). The ends were cut back, 5 bases at V and 0 bases at J, with 9 bases in the middle. Single viable CD3+CD4+CD8-CD45RO+ cells were sorted as the memory CD4+ T cells. The table came from immunoSEQ multiplex PCR; TCRdb's copy has only in-frame clones and leaves some out. The repertoire holds some 64,000 clones, with roughly 80% as singletons. The material sequenced was memory CD4+ T cells from blood. This clonotype was sampled from an adult in good health and CMV-seronegative. The chain has TRBV5-4 and TRBJ2-1; D not resolved. The DNA for the CDR3 is TGTGCCAGCAGAAAGGCAGCCTCCTACAATGAGCAGTTCTTC. Translating gives CASRKAASYNEQFF.